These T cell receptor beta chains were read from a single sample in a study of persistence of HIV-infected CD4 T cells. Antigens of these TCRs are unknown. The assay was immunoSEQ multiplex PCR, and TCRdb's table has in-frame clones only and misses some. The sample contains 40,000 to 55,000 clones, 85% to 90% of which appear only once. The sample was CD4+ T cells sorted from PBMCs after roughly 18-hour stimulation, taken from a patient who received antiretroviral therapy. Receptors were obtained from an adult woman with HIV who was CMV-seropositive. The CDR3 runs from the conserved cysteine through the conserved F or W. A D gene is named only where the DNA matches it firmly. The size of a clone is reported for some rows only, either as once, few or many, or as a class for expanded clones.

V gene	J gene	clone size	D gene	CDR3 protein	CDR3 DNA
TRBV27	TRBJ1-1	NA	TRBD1	CASSPLRQGGSSTEAFF	TGTGCCAGCAGTCCCCTCCGACAGGGGGGGTCGAGTACTGAAGCTTTCTTT
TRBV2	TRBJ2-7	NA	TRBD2	CASSVRGSAAGGPTQQYF	TGTGCCAGCAGTGTACGAGGTTCTGCGGCGGGAGGTCCTACGCAGCAGTACTTC
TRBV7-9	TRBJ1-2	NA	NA	CASSLAHRTYGYTF	TGTGCCAGCAGCTTAGCGCACAGGACCTATGGCTACACCTTC
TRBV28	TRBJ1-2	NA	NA	CASRNQERFNYGYTF	TGTGCCAGCCGGAACCAAGAGCGCTTTAACTATGGCTACACCTTC
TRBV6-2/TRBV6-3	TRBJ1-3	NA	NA	CASSPRQSSGNTIYF	TGTGCCAGCAGTCCACGACAGAGCTCTGGAAACACCATATATTTT
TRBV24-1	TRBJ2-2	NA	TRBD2	CATSDRRPFGGGPTGELFF	TGTGCCACCAGTGATCGCCGCCCCTTTGGGGGAGGGCCGACCGGGGAGCTGTTTTTT
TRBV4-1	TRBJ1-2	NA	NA	CASSPPRGLLSGYTF	TGCGCCAGCAGCCCTCCCAGGGGATTGTTAAGTGGCTACACCTTC
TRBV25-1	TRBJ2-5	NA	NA	CASSGQLVSSQETQYF	TGTGCCAGCAGTGGCCAGCTAGTCAGCTCACAAGAGACCCAGTACTTC
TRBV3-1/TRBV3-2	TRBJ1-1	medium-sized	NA	CASSPSHGGSEAFF	TGTGCCAGCAGTCCTTCACACGGCGGGTCTGAAGCTTTCTTT
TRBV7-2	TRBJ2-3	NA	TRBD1	CASSLGQGITDTQYF	TGTGCCAGCAGCTTAGGACAGGGGATCACAGATACGCAGTATTTT
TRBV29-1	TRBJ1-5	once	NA	CSVVADSNQPQHF	TGCAGCGTTGTCGCAGATAGCAATCAGCCCCAGCATTTT
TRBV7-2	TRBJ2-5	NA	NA	CASSSSPGVTQYF	TGTGCCAGCAGCTCGTCTCCCGGTGTGACCCAGTACTTC
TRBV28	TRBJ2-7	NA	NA	CASSPRISATYEQYF	TGTGCCAGCAGCCCCAGGATTTCAGCCACCTACGAGCAGTACTTC
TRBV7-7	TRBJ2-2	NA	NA	CASSPVTGGGGELFF	TGTGCCAGCAGCCCGGTGACTGGCGGTGGCGGGGAGCTGTTTTTT
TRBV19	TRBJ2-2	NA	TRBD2	CASTMTSGRTLTGELFF	TGTGCCAGTACCATGACTAGCGGGAGGACCTTAACCGGGGAGCTGTTTTTT
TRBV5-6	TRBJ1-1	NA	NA	CASSRRATNTEAFF	TGTGCCAGCAGCCGGCGGGCGACCAACACTGAAGCTTTCTTT
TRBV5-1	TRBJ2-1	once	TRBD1	CASSSDRDFYNEQFF	TGCGCCAGCAGCTCGGACAGGGATTTTTACAATGAGCAGTTCTTC
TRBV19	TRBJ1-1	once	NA	CASSPPNTEAFF	TGTGCCAGTAGTCCCCCGAACACTGAAGCTTTCTTT
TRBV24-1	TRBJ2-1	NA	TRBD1	CATSDARPGTGNEQFF	TGTGCCACCAGTGACGCCCGCCCGGGGACAGGGAACGAGCAGTTCTTC
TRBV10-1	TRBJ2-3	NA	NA	CASSESVGSGDTQYF	TGCGCCAGCAGTGAGTCGGTAGGATCCGGAGATACGCAGTATTTT
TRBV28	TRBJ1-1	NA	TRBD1	CASSLRTGSYPEAFF	TGTGCCAGCAGTTTAAGGACAGGGTCTTATCCTGAAGCTTTCTTT
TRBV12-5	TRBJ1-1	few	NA	CASAVYWNTEAFF	TGTGCTAGTGCGGTTTATTGGAACACTGAAGCTTTCTTT